Included here is one T cell receptor (beta chain) sequence, with context. No antigen is known for it. TCRdb reprocessed the 5' RACE reads via MiXCR and lists one record per CDR3 protein. The sample carries approximately 150,000 distinct CDR3 sequences, approximately 6% recorded once. This sample is part of a study of T cells after yellow fever vaccination. Study-level results: Once the booster was given, most primary-vaccination clones reappeared, at around 95% for CD4 and over 75% for CD8. Bulk-population clonotypes that are abundant could appear as contaminants in FACS-sorted repertoires.

Germline CDR1 reads SGHAT; CDR2 reads FQNNGV. The CDR3 is made up of 14 amino acids. V was pared by 4 bases and J by 5 bases, with 4 bases of the junction left unmatched. The sequence derives from a man aged 18 to 30 who received the YFV17D yellow fever vaccine. The J gene is TRBJ2-7, the V gene TRBV11-2, with 11 nucleotides matching TRBD1. This material consisted of CD4+ T cells sorted from PBMCs, taken on the day of the first yellow fever vaccination. The CDR3 protein is CASSCRTGGDEQYF. The DNA for the CDR3 is TGTGCCAGCAGCTGCCGGACAGGGGGCGACGAGCAGTACTTC.